Listed below are T cell receptor beta chains from one sample, sequenced in a study of blood T cell repertoires in COVID-19. Method: immunoSEQ multiplex PCR; TCRdb's copy keeps in-frame clones and lacks some. The sample contains about 400,000 clones, over 75% of which appear only once. Sequenced material: PBMCs or T cells enriched from blood (not recorded which). The receptors here all came from a woman aged 25 to 39 with acute COVID-19. The conserved cysteine and the conserved F or W are not part of the CDR3 here. The order of the fields is CDR3 protein, V gene, J gene.

ASSPETGGGLQPQH	TRBV18	TRBJ1-5
ASSPERGFSYNEQF	TRBV7-3	TRBJ2-1
ATQTGRAF	TRBV12-3/TRBV12-4	TRBJ1-1
ASSGGSGGSDTGELF	TRBV5-1	TRBJ2-2
ASSSLLAGLTGDEQF	TRBV6-2/TRBV6-3	TRBJ2-1
ASSASGTGTNEQF	TRBV9	TRBJ2-1
AWRGPGFHEQY	TRBV30	TRBJ2-7
ASSFNHLFAAYGYT	TRBV18	TRBJ1-2
ASSPPGTLYGYT	TRBV18	TRBJ1-2
ASSVLPLSAYNEQF	TRBV9	TRBJ2-1
ASSGGTGSTGNTIY	TRBV5-1	TRBJ1-3
ASSLLNTGELF	TRBV11-2	TRBJ2-2
ASSPGGGSHNEQF	TRBV7-3	TRBJ2-1
ASSPAGAGGGETQY	TRBV3-1/TRBV3-2	TRBJ2-5
ASSLAKSVVDTEAF	TRBV7-9	TRBJ1-1
AWSVQGGNEKLF	TRBV30	TRBJ1-4
ASSYERHYEQY	TRBV6-2/TRBV6-3	TRBJ2-7
ASSDPTGTGVLGELF	TRBV6-2/TRBV6-3	TRBJ2-2
ASRIGGTGTDTQY	TRBV19	TRBJ2-3
ASSSTGNSGNTIY	TRBV7-9	TRBJ1-3
ASSAGRQNTEAF	TRBV7-2	TRBJ1-1
ASRPSAGGREQF	TRBV9	TRBJ2-1
ASSLLGQPGQPQH	TRBV7-3	TRBJ1-5
ASSEGARGIYGYT	TRBV6-1	TRBJ1-2
ASSQELARSYNEQF	TRBV4-1	TRBJ2-1
ASSAGQGRGVYYEQY	TRBV19	TRBJ2-7
ASSYSGQGTDEQY	TRBV6-6	TRBJ2-7
ASSFRGRDYGYT	TRBV5-4	TRBJ1-2
ASRAGTDYGYT	TRBV2	TRBJ1-2
ASSFSPGLNQPQH	TRBV5-1	TRBJ1-5
ASSEGLGTDTQY	TRBV2	TRBJ2-3
ASSQGAGAAGELF	TRBV10-2	TRBJ2-2
ASSEGWRGNQPQH	TRBV6-1	TRBJ1-5
ASSQSRGSYNEQF	TRBV4-3	TRBJ2-1
ASSTDRDREKLF	TRBV10-1	TRBJ1-4
ASTRGAEPNEQF	TRBV19	TRBJ2-1
AWETGGTGGENGYT	TRBV30	TRBJ1-2
ASSPAGGPYNEQF	TRBV7-6	TRBJ2-1
ASQRGGGFIGQY	TRBV6-5	TRBJ2-7
SVSHGTGDGNTIY	TRBV29-1	TRBJ1-3
ASSRIEREKLF	TRBV12-3/TRBV12-4	TRBJ1-4
ASSGYTSATNTGELF	TRBV7-9	TRBJ2-2
ASSLQHLTPGGSEYQPQH	TRBV11-3	TRBJ1-5
ASTQRGGQTGELF	TRBV5-1	TRBJ2-2
ASSISGGTEAF	TRBV10-1	TRBJ1-1
ATSDHTSSGNTIY	TRBV24-1	TRBJ1-3
ASSSRSPGTGNGYT	TRBV5-4	TRBJ1-2
ASSRDRELYGYT	TRBV7-8	TRBJ1-2